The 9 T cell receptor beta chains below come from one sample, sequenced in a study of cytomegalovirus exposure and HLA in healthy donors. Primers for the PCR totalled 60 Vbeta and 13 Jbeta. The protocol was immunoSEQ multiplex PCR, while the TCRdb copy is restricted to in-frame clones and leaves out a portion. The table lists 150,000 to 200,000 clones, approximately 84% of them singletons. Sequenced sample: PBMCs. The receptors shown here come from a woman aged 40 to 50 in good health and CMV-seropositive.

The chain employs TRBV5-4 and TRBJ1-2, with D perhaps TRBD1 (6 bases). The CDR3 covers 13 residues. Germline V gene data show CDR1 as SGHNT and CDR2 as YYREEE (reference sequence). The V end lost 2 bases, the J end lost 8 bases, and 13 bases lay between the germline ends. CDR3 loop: CASSFGGAAGYTF. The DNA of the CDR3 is TGTGCCAGCAGCTTCGGGGGGGCAGCGGGCTACACCTTC.

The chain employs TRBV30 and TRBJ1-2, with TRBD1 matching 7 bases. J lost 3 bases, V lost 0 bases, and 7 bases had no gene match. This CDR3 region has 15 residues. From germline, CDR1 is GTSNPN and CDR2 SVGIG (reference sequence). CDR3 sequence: CAWSVSLQGDYGYTF. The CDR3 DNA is TGTGCCTGGAGTGTATCCCTCCAGGGGGACTATGGCTACACCTTC.

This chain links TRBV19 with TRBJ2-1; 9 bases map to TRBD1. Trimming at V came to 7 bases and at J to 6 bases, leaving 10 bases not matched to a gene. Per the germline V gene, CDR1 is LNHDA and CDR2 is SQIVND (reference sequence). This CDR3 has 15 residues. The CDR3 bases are TGTGCCAGTACCCTTCAGACAGGGGGAGGCAATGAGCAGTTCTTC. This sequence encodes CASTLQTGGGNEQFF.

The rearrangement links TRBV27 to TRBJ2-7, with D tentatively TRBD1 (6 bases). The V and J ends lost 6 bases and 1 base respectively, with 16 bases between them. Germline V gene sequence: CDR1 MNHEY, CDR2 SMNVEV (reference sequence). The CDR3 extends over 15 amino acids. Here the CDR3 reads CASSPGGGLSYEQYF. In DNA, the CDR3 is TGTGCCAGCAGCCCAGGTGGGGGCTTATCCTACGAGCAGTACTTC.

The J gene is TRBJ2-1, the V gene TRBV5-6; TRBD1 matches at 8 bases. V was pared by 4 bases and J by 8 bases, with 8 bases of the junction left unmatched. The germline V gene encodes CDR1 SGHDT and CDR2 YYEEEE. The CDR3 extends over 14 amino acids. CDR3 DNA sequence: TGTGCCAGCAGCCCCGGACAGGGATGGGATGAGCAGTTCTTC. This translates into CASSPGQGWDEQFF.

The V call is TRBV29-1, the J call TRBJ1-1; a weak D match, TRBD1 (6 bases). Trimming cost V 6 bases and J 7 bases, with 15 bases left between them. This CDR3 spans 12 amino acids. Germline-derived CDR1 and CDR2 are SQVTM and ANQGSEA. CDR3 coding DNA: TGCAGCGTCCTACAAGGGGGGGATGAAGCTTTCTTT. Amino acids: CSVLQGGDEAFF.

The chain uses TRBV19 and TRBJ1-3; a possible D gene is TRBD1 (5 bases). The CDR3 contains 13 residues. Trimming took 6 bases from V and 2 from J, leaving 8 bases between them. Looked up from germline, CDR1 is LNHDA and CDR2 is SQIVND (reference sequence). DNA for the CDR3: TGTGCCAGTAGCCGGGGGGCTGGAAACACCATATATTTT. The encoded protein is CASSRGAGNTIYF.

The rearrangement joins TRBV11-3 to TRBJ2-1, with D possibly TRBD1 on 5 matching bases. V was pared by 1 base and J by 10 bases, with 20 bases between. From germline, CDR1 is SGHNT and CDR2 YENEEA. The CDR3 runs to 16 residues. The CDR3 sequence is CASSLGTTQAWGEQFF. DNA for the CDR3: TGTGCCAGCAGCTTAGGCACAACCCAGGCGTGGGGCGAGCAGTTCTTC.

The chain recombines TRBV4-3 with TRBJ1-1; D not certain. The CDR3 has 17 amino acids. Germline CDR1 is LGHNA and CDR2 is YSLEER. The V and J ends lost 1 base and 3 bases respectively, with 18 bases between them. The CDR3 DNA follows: TGCGCCAGCAGCCAAGGAACAGTAGACCTTTGGGACACTGAAGCTTTCTTT. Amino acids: CASSQGTVDLWDTEAFF.